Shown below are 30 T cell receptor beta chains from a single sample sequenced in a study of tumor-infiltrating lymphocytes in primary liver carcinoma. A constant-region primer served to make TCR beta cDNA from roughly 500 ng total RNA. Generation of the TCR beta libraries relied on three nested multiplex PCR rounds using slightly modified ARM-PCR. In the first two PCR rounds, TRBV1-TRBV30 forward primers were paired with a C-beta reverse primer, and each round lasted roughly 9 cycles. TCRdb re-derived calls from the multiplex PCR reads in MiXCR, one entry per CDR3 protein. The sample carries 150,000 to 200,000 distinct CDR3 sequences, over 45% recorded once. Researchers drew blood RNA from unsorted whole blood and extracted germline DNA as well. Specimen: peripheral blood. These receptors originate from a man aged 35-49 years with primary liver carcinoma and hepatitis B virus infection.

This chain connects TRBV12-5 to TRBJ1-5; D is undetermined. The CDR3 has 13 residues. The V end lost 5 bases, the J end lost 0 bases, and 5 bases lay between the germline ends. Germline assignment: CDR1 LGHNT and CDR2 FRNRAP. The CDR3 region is CASGLDSNQPQHF. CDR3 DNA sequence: TGTGCTAGTGGTCTGGATAGCAATCAGCCCCAGCATTTT.

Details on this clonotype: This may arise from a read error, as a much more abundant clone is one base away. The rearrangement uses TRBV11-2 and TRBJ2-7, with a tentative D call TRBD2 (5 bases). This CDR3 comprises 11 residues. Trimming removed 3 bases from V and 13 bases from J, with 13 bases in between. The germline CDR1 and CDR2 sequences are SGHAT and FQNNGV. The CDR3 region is CASSFQEDPYF. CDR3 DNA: TGTGCCAGCAGCTTCCAGGAGGACCCTTACTTC.

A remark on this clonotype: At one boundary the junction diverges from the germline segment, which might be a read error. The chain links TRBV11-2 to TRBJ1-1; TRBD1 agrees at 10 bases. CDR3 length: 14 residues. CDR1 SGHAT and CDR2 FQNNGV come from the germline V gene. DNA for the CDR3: TGTGCAAGCAGCCTACAGACAGGGGGCTCTGAAGCTTTCTTT. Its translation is CASSLQTGGSEAFF.

CDR3 bases: TGTGCCAGTAGTAAGACTAGCGGGAGAGAGACCCAGTACTTC. It yields the protein CASSKTSGRETQYF. The gene calls are TRBV19 and TRBJ2-5; TRBD2 aligns across 12 bases. The CDR3 totals 14 residues. Losses at the gene ends were 4 bases for V and 4 bases for J; bases not matched to a gene: 1. Per the germline V gene, CDR1 is LNHDA and CDR2 is SQIVND (reference sequence).

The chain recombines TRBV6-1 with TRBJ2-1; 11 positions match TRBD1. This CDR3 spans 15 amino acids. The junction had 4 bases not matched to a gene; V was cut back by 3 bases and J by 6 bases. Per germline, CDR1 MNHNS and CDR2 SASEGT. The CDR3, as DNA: TGTGCCAGCAGTGAGGGGACAGGGGGTCCCAATGAGCAGTTCTTC. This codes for CASSEGTGGPNEQFF.

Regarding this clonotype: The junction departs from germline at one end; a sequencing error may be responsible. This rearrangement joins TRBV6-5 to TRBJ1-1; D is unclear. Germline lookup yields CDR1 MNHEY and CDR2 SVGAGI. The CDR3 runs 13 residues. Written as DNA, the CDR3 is TGTGCCAACAGTTCAGATGTGAACACTGAAGCTTTCTTT. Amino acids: CANSSDVNTEAFF.

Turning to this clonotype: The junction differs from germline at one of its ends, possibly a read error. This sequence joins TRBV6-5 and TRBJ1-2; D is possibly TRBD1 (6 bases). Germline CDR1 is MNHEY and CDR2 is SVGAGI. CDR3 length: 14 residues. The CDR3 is CASSRGEGGYGHTF. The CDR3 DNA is TGTGCCAGCAGCCGTGGGGAGGGGGGCTATGGCCACACCTTC.

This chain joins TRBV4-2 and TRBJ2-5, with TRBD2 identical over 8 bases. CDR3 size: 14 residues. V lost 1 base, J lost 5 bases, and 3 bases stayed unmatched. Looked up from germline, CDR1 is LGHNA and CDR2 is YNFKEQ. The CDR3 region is CASSQGTSRETQYF. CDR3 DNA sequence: TGTGCCAGCAGCCAAGGGACTAGCCGGGAGACCCAGTACTTC.

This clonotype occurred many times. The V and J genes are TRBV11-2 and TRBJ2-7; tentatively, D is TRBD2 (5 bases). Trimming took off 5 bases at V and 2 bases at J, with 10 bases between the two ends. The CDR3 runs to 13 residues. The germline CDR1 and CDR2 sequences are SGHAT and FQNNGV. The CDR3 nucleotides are TGTGCCAGCAGCCTCCCGGGAACCTACGAGCAGTACTTC. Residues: CASSLPGTYEQYF.

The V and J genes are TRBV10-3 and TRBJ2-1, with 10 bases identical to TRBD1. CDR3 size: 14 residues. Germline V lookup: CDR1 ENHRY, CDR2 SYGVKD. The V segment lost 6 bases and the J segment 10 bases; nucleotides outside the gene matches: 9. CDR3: CAIRVGQGVVEQFF. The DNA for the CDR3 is TGTGCCATCAGAGTCGGACAGGGGGTAGTCGAGCAGTTCTTC.

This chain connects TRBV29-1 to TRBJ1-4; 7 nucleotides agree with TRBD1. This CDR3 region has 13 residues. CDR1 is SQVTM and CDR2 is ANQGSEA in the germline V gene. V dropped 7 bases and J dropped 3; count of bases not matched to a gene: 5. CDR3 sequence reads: CSAMTGPNEKLFF. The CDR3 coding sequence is TGCAGCGCTATGACAGGGCCTAATGAAAAACTGTTTTTT. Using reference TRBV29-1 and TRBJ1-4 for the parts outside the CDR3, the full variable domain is SAVISQKPSRDICQRGTSLTIQCQVDSQVTMMFWYRQQPGQSLTLIATANQGSEATYESGFVIDKFPISRPNLTFSTLTVSNMSPEDSSIYLCSAMTGPNEKLFFGSGTQLSVL.

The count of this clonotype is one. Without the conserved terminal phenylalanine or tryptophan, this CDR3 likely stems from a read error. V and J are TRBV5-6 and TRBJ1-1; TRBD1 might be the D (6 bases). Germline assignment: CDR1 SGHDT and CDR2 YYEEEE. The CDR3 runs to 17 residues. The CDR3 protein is CVSSLSLWDTPNTEAFV. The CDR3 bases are TGTGTCAGCAGCTTGTCTCTCTGGGACACTCCGAACACTGAAGCTTTCGTT.

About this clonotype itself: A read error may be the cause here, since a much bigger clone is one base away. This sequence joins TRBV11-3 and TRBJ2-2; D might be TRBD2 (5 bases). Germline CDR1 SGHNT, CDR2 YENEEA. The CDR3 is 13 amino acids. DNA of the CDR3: TGTGCCAACAGCTTAGCTAGCTCCGGGGAGCTGTTTTTT. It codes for CANSLASSGELFF.

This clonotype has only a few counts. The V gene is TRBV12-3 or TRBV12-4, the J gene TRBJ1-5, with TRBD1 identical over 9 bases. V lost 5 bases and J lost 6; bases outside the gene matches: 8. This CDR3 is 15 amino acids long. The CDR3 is CASSHGQGWGQPQHF. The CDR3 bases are TGTGCCAGCAGTCACGGACAGGGGTGGGGTCAGCCCCAGCATTTT.

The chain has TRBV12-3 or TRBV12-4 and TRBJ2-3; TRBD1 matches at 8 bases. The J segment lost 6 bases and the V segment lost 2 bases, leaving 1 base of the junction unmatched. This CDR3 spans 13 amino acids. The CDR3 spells CASSLYRGDTQYF. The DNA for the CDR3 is TGTGCCAGCAGTTTATACAGGGGGGATACGCAGTATTTT.

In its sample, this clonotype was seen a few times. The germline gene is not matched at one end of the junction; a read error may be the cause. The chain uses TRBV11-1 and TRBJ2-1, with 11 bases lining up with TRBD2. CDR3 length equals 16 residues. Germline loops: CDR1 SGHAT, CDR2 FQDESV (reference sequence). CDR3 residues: CVSSSQLAGADNEQFF. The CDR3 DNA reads TGTGTCAGCAGCTCCCAACTAGCGGGGGCAGACAATGAGCAGTTTTTC.

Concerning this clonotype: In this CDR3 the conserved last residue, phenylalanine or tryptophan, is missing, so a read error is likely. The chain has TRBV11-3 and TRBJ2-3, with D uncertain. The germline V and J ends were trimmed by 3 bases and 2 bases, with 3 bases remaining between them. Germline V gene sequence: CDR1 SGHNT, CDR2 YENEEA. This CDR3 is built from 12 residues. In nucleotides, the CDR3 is TGTGCCAGCAGCTTGGTCACAGATACGCAGTATTAT. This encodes CASSLVTDTQYY.

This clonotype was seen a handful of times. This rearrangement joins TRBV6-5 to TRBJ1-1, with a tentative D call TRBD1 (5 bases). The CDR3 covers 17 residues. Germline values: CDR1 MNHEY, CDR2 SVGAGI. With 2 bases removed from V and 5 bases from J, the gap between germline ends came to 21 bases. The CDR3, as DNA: TGTGCCAGCAGTTACCAACAGGCGACCCTCCAGAAAACTGAAGCTTTCTTT. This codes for CASSYQQATLQKTEAFF.

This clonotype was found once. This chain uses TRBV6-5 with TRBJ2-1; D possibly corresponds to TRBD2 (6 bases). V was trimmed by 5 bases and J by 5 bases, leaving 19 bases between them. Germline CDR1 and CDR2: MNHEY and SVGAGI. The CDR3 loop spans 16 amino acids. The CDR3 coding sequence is TGTGCCAGCAGTCCCGAACTAGCCCTTCAAGACAATGAGCAGTTCTTC. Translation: CASSPELALQDNEQFF.

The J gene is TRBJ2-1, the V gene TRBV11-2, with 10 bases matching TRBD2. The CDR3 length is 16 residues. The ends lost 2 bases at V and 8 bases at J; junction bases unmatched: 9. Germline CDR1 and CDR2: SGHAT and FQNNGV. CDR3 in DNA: TGTGCCAGCAGCTTATCGGAACTAGCGGGACTTTATGAGCAGTTCTTC. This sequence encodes CASSLSELAGLYEQFF.

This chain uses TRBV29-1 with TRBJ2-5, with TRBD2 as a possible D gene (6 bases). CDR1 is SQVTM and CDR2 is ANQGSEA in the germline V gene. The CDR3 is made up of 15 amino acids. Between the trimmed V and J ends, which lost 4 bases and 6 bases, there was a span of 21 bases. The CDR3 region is CSVVQGGSSQKTQYF. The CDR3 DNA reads TGCAGCGTTGTGCAGGGAGGCTCATCTCAAAAGACCCAGTACTTC.

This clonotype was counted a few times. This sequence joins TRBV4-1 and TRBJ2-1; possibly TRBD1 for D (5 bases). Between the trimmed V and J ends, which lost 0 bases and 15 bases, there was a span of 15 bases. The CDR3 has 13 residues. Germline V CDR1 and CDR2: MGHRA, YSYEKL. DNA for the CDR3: TGCGCCAGCAGCCAAGATATAGGAGACAGACGGTTCTTC. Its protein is CASSQDIGDRRFF.

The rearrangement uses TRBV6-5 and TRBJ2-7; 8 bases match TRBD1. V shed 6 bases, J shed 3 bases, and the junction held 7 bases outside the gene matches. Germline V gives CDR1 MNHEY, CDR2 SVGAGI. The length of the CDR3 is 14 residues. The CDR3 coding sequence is TGTGCCAGCAGCCGGGGACAGGCGGTCTACGAGCAGTACTTC. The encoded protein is CASSRGQAVYEQYF.

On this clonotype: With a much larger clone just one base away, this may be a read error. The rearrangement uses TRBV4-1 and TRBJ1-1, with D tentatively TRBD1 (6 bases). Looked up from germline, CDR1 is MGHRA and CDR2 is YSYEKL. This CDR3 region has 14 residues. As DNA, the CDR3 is TGCGCCAGCAGCCAGGAGGGGGGTATCACTGAAGATTTCTTT. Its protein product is CASSQEGGITEDFF.

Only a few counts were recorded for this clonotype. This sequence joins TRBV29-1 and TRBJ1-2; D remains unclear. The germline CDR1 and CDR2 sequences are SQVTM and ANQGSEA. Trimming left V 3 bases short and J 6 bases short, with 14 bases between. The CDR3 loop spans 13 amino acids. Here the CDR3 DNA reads TGCAGCGTTGAGTCCCGCTTCGAGGATGGCTACACCTTC. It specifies CSVESRFEDGYTF.

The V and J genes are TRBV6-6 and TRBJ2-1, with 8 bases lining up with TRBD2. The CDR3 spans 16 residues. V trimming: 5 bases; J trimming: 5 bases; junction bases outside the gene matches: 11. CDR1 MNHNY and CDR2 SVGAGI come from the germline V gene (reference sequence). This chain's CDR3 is CASSPGTSVLNNEQFF. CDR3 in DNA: TGTGCCAGCAGTCCCGGGACTAGTGTTCTCAACAATGAGCAGTTCTTC.

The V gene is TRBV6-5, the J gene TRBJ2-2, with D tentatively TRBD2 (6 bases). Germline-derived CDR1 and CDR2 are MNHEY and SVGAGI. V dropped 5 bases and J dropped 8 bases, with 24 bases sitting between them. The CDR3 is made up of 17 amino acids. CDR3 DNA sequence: TGTGCCAGCAGTCCCTCGGGACTCTTGAATCGGCTAGGGGAGCTGTTTTTT. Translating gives CASSPSGLLNRLGELFF.

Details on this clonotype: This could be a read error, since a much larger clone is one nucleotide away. CDR3 amino acids: CASSACQSSYEQYF. CDR3 bases: TGTGCCTCCTCCGCGTGTCAGAGCTCCTACGAGCAGTACTTC. V usage is TRBV11-2 and J usage is TRBJ2-7, with no clear D. The germline V gene encodes CDR1 SGHAT and CDR2 FQNNGV. There are 14 residues in the CDR3. V was clipped by 11 bases and J by 0 bases, with 17 bases between them. The complete variable domain, with remaining parts taken from reference TRBV11-2 and TRBJ2-7, reads EAGVAQSPRYKIIEKRQSVAFWCNPISGHATLYWYQQILGQGPKLLIQFQNNGVVDDSQLPKDRFSAERLKGVDSTLKIQPAKLEDSAVYLCASSACQSSYEQYFGPGTRLTVT.

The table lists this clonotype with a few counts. The CDR3: CASRPNDYKNIQYF. CDR3 bases: TGTGCCAGCAGACCTAACGACTACAAAAACATTCAGTACTTC. This rearrangement joins TRBV12-3 or TRBV12-4 to TRBJ2-4; D might be TRBD2 (5 bases). The ends were cut back, 6 bases at V and 3 bases at J, with 12 bases in the middle. The CDR3 runs to 14 residues.

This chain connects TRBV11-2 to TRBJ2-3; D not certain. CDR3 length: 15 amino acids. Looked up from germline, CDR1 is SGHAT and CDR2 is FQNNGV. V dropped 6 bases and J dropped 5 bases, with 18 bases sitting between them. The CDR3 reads CASRPPWVVGDTQYF. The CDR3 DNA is TGTGCCAGCAGACCCCCTTGGGTGGTAGGAGATACGCAGTATTTT.